A single sample is the source of the 30 T cell receptor beta chains below, sequenced in a study of control samples from healthy donors and cancer patients. The data were produced by immunoSEQ multiplex PCR, yet TCRdb's version contains in-frame clones alone and is incomplete. The table lists about 270,000 clones, approximately 80% of them singletons. The sequenced sample consisted of PBMCs. These receptors all come from a woman aged 55-69 years with lung cancer.

Concerning this clone itself: The sample carries other DNA sequences with the same CDR3. CDR3 loop: CASRRTSGAYNEQFF. The DNA of the CDR3 is TGTGCCAGCAGACGGACTAGCGGCGCCTACAATGAGCAGTTCTTC. The gene calls are TRBV27 and TRBJ2-1; TRBD2 matches at 10 bases. This CDR3 is 15 amino acids long. The germline CDR1 and CDR2 sequences are MNHEY and SMNVEV (reference sequence). Germline trimming cut 6 bases from V and 2 bases from J; bases unmatched to any gene: 4.

This chain joins TRBV6-2 or TRBV6-3 and TRBJ2-7; TRBD2 agrees at 13 bases. CDR1 and CDR2 (germline): MNHEY, SVGEGT. CDR3 length: 19 residues. V lost 0 bases, J lost 2 bases, and 10 bases stayed unmatched. For the CDR3, the DNA is TGTGCCAGCAGTTACTCGACCCCACTAGCGGGAGGGCCTGCCTACGAGCAGTACTTC. Translation: CASSYSTPLAGGPAYEQYF.

The chain links TRBV6-5 to TRBJ2-7; no reliable D call. The V gene lost 2 bases and the J gene lost 3 bases, with 11 bases spanning the gap. There are 14 residues in the CDR3. Looked up from germline, CDR1 is MNHEY and CDR2 is SVGAGI. CDR3 DNA: TGTGCCAGCAGTTACAATACTGGAAGCTACGAGCAGTACTTC. Amino acid sequence: CASSYNTGSYEQYF.

This rearrangement joins TRBV4-1 to TRBJ1-1; TRBD1 agrees at 8 bases. The CDR3 extends over 15 amino acids. V gave up 4 bases and J gave up 5 bases; unmatched junction bases: 9. Per germline, CDR1 MGHRA and CDR2 YSYEKL. The CDR3 sequence: CASSPLGTGGTEAFF. CDR3 sequence (DNA): TGCGCCAGCAGCCCCCTCGGGACAGGAGGGACTGAAGCTTTCTTT.

The rearrangement uses TRBV11-2 and TRBJ2-5, with D tentatively TRBD1 (7 bases). This CDR3 comprises 13 residues. In germline, CDR1 is SGHAT, CDR2 FQNNGV. Deletions cut 3 bases from V and 5 bases from J, with 10 bases between. CDR3 region: CASSFPGGETQYF. CDR3 sequence (DNA): TGTGCCAGCAGCTTCCCAGGGGGGGAGACCCAGTACTTC.

V gene TRBV5-5 combines with J gene TRBJ2-5, with no clear D. V lost 5 bases to trimming and J lost 4 bases, with 6 bases between them. The CDR3 sequence is 11 residues long. The germline V gene has CDR1 SGHKS and CDR2 YYEKEE (reference sequence). The CDR3 spells CASSALETQYF. DNA of the CDR3: TGTGCCAGCAGTGCCCTAGAGACCCAGTACTTC. The whole variable domain, remainder taken from reference TRBV5-5 and TRBJ2-5, is DAGVTQSPTHLIKTRGQQVTLRCSPISGHKSVSWYQQVLGQGPQFIFQYYEKEERGRGNFPDRFSARQFPNYSSELNVNALLLGDSALYLCASSALETQYFGPGTRLLVL.

This chain connects TRBV5-4 to TRBJ1-1, with a possible D match to TRBD1 (5 bases). The V gene's germline CDR1 is SGHNT and CDR2 YYREEE (reference sequence). CDR3 length: 14 residues. V was clipped by 0 bases and J by 4 bases, with 10 bases between them. The CDR3 spells CASSLGWRGTEAFF. The CDR3, as DNA: TGTGCCAGCAGCTTGGGTTGGAGGGGCACTGAAGCTTTCTTT.

The chain carries TRBV10-2 and TRBJ1-2, with D tentatively TRBD1 (6 bases). The CDR3 consists of 15 residues. Trimming took off 1 base at V and 1 base at J, with 10 bases between the two ends. The germline gives CDR1 WSHSY, CDR2 SAAADI. In DNA form, the CDR3 reads TGCGCCAGCAGTGAGTACCAGGGGATTAACTATGGCTACACCTTC. It specifies CASSEYQGINYGYTF.

CDR3 bases: TGTGCCACCAGGACGGATTCCAATGAAAAACTGTTTTTT. It specifies CATRTDSNEKLFF. V usage is TRBV24-1 and J usage is TRBJ1-4; D not certain. V was cut by 7 bases and J by 5 bases, with 10 bases left in between. This CDR3 comprises 13 residues. Per germline, CDR1 KGHDR and CDR2 SFDVKD.

DNA of the CDR3: TGTGCCAGCAGCCAAGGAGACCCAGATACGCAGTATTTT. Encoded protein: CASSQGDPDTQYF. The chain joins TRBV3-1 (or the pseudogene TRBV3-2) to TRBJ2-3; D unclear. This CDR3 is 13 amino acids long. Trimming shortened V by 1 base and J by 4 bases, and 6 bases separated the two germline ends. The V gene's germline CDR1 is LGHDT and CDR2 YNNKEL (reference sequence).

The genes are TRBV24-1 and TRBJ1-2; a weak D match, TRBD1 (5 bases). V lost 7 bases, J lost 4 bases, and 9 bases lay in between. This CDR3 is built from 12 residues. Germline V gene lookup returns CDR1 KGHDR and CDR2 SFDVKD. The CDR3 DNA is TGTGCCACCAGCGGGGGTTCCTATGGCTACACCTTC. This encodes CATSGGSYGYTF.

The chain couples TRBV12-3 or TRBV12-4 to TRBJ1-5; unclear D gene. V was pared by 5 bases and J by 1 base, with 6 bases between. The CDR3 totals 13 residues. Here the CDR3 DNA reads TGTGCCAGCAGTATAGACAGCAATCAGCCCCAGCATTTT. It translates to CASSIDSNQPQHF.

This clone occurred once. The chain recombines TRBV4-1 with TRBJ2-3; possibly TRBD1 for D (6 bases). This CDR3 is built from 15 residues. The germline V gene encodes CDR1 MGHRA and CDR2 YSYEKL. Trimming shortened V by 2 bases and J by 0 bases, and 9 bases separated the two germline ends. This CDR3 reads CASSQRQGSTDTQYF. The CDR3 DNA reads TGCGCCAGCAGCCAACGCCAGGGGAGCACAGATACGCAGTATTTT.

This clone has at least ten counts. This same CDR3 is encoded by further DNA sequences in the sample. This chain uses TRBV5-4 with TRBJ2-7, with 9 nucleotides matching TRBD2. This CDR3 contains 15 residues. After removal of 3 bases from V and 0 bases from J, the junction contained 4 bases not matched to a gene. CDR1 and CDR2 (germline): SGHNT, YYREEE (reference sequence). CDR3 coding DNA: TGTGCCAGCAGCTCCACTAGCGGGTTCTCCTACGAGCAGTACTTC. Protein sequence: CASSSTSGFSYEQYF. Combining the CDR3 with reference TRBV5-4 and TRBJ2-7 gives the whole variable domain ETGVTQSPTHLIKTRGQQVTLRCSSQSGHNTVSWYQQALGQGPQFIFQYYREEENGRGNFPPRFSGLQFPNYSSELNVNALELDDSALYLCASSSTSGFSYEQYFGPGTRLTVT.

The J gene is TRBJ2-7, the V gene TRBV11-2; a weak D match, TRBD2 (6 bases). Trimming removed 3 bases from V and 4 bases from J, with 19 bases in between. Per germline, CDR1 SGHAT and CDR2 FQNNGV. CDR3 length equals 16 residues. CDR3 region: CASSFSPRLEFYEQYF. The CDR3 bases are TGTGCCAGCAGCTTCTCCCCGAGACTAGAGTTTTACGAGCAGTACTTC.

The rearrangement joins TRBV6-1 to TRBJ1-1; 10 nucleotides align to TRBD1. Trimming at V came to 2 bases and at J to 5 bases, leaving 11 bases not matched to a gene. Germline V lookup: CDR1 MNHNS, CDR2 SASEGT. This CDR3 comprises 17 residues. CDR3 nucleotides: TGTGCCAGCAGTGAACAGGGACAGGGGACGCTTAGGACTGAAGCTTTCTTT. Amino acids: CASSEQGQGTLRTEAFF.

The chain combines TRBV19 with TRBJ2-1; a possible D gene is TRBD1 (7 bases). Trimming stripped 6 bases from V and 3 bases from J, with 15 bases between. The germline V gene encodes CDR1 LNHDA and CDR2 SQIVND (reference sequence). The CDR3 is 15 amino acids. CDR3 region: CASRGGRDSYNEQFF. The DNA for the CDR3 is TGTGCCAGTAGGGGGGGCCGGGACAGCTACAATGAGCAGTTCTTC. Combining the CDR3 with reference TRBV19 and TRBJ2-1 gives the whole variable domain DGGITQSPKYLFRKEGQNVTLSCEQNLNHDAMYWYRQDPGQGLRLIYYSQIVNDFQKGDIAEGYSVSREKKESFPLTVTSAQKNPTAFYLCASRGGRDSYNEQFFGPGTRLTVL.

The chain couples TRBV5-1 to TRBJ1-2; D might be TRBD1 (6 bases). CDR1 and CDR2 (germline): SGHRS, YFSETQ. This CDR3 region has 16 residues. V was clipped by 0 bases and J by 4 bases, with 16 bases between them. The CDR3 nucleotides are TGCGCCAGCAGCTTGGAAGTACAAGGGGGGATCTATGGCTACACCTTC. It codes for CASSLEVQGGIYGYTF. Full variable domain (rest looked up from reference TRBV5-1 and TRBJ1-2): KAGVTQTPRYLIKTRGQQVTLSCSPISGHRSVSWYQQTPGQGLQFLFEYFSETQRNKGNFPGRFSGRQFSNSRSEMNVSTLELGDSALYLCASSLEVQGGIYGYTFGSGTRLTVV.

The rearrangement links TRBV7-3 to TRBJ1-1; D gene uncertain. The V gene lost 2 bases and the J gene lost 1 base, with 11 bases spanning the gap. The CDR3 length is 15 residues. Germline lookup yields CDR1 SGHTA and CDR2 FQGTGA. CDR3 nucleotide sequence: TGTGCCAGCAGCTTAGAAGGTGTCCCGAACACTGAAGCTTTCTTT. This sequence encodes CASSLEGVPNTEAFF.

Turning to this clone: One junction end does not reproduce the germline sequence, and a read error may be involved. This chain joins TRBV14 and TRBJ1-6, with D unresolved. The CDR3 is made up of 13 amino acids. The germline V gene encodes CDR1 SGHDN and CDR2 FVKESK. The CDR3 here is CASSQTSGSNKDF. The CDR3 DNA reads TGTGCCAGCAGCCAGACTTCCGGTTCTAACAAGGACTTT.

The chain joins TRBV20-1 to TRBJ2-7, with D unresolved. V was clipped by 4 bases and J by 3 bases, with 7 bases between them. Germline CDR1 DFQATT, CDR2 SNEGSKA (reference sequence). CDR3 length equals 11 residues. CDR3: CSATDDYEQYF. In nucleotides, the CDR3 is TGCAGTGCTACTGATGACTACGAGCAGTACTTC.

V usage is TRBV25-1 and J usage is TRBJ2-7; 7 bases agree with TRBD1. Germline loops: CDR1 MGHDK, CDR2 SYGVNS. J gave up 3 bases and V 4 bases, and 6 bases lay outside the gene matches. The CDR3 totals 14 residues. CDR3 residues: CASSGQGAFYEQYF. In nucleotides, the CDR3 is TGTGCCAGCAGTGGACAGGGTGCTTTCTACGAGCAGTACTTC.

The chain carries TRBV7-2 and TRBJ2-3, with unresolved D. Germline V lookup: CDR1 SGHTA, CDR2 FQGNSA. The CDR3 sequence is 15 residues long. V was cut by 2 bases and J by 4 bases, with 13 bases left in between. The CDR3, as DNA: TGTGCCAGCAGCTTAACCGTGCGGCAAGCAGATACGCAGTATTTT. This translates into CASSLTVRQADTQYF.

This clone was seen once. The chain uses TRBV7-3 and TRBJ2-1, with a tentative D call TRBD2 (5 bases). The ends were cut back, 0 bases at V and 0 bases at J, with 6 bases in the middle. The germline gives CDR1 SGHTA, CDR2 FQGTGA. The CDR3 length is 15 residues. The CDR3 is CASSLTGDSYNEQFF. CDR3 DNA sequence: TGTGCCAGCAGCTTAACGGGAGACTCCTACAATGAGCAGTTCTTC.

The J gene is TRBJ1-6, the V gene TRBV7-9; 8 bases are a match to TRBD1. Germline CDR1 SEHNR, CDR2 FQNEAQ (reference sequence). This CDR3 contains 14 residues. Unmatched junction bases numbered 6, after V lost 5 bases and J lost 9 bases. In nucleotides, the CDR3 is TGTGCCAGCAGCGCCGGACAGGGTACTTCACCCCTCCACTTT. It encodes CASSAGQGTSPLHF.

The sample holds one count of this clone. Other DNA sequences within the sample encode an identical CDR3. The chain uses TRBV5-1 and TRBJ2-6; D tentatively fits TRBD1 or TRBD2 (5 bases each). Germline V gives CDR1 SGHRS, CDR2 YFSETQ. V lost 0 bases, J lost 0 bases, and 7 bases lay in between. The CDR3 runs to 16 residues. CDR3 sequence (DNA): TGCGCCAGCAGCTTGGGAGGGGCCTCTGGGGCCAACGTCCTGACTTTC. It specifies CASSLGGASGANVLTF.

This clone was seen once. The rearrangement uses TRBV30 and TRBJ2-2, with D perhaps matching TRBD2 (6 bases). From germline, CDR1 is GTSNPN and CDR2 SVGIG (reference sequence). V lost 5 bases and J lost 1, with 11 bases in between. The CDR3 totals 14 residues. CDR3 region: CAWLAGRNTGELFF. DNA for the CDR3: TGTGCCTGGCTCGCGGGACGGAACACCGGGGAGCTGTTTTTT. Drawing the rest from reference TRBV30 and TRBJ2-2, the complete variable domain is SQTIHQWPATLVQPVGSPLSLECTVEGTSNPNLYWYRQAAGRGLQLLFYSVGIGQISSEVPQNLSASRPQDRQFILSSKKLLLSDSGFYLCAWLAGRNTGELFFGEGSRLTVL.

The chain has TRBV27 and TRBJ2-2; D is undetermined. Trimming took 7 bases from V and 5 from J, leaving 14 bases between them. This CDR3 has 14 residues. Germline CDR1 and CDR2: MNHEY and SMNVEV (reference sequence). This chain's CDR3 is CASKAVTRTGELFF. CDR3 in DNA: TGTGCCAGCAAGGCGGTCACAAGGACCGGGGAGCTGTTTTTT.

The chain joins TRBV11-2 to TRBJ2-7; the match to TRBD1 covers 8 bases. J lost 6 bases, V lost 2 bases, and 12 bases had no gene match. CDR3 length: 16 amino acids. From germline, CDR1 is SGHAT and CDR2 FQNNGV. The CDR3 spells CASSLNLGTGRREQYF. CDR3 in DNA: TGTGCCAGCAGCTTAAACCTCGGGACAGGTCGGCGCGAGCAGTACTTC.

The chain combines TRBV27 with TRBJ2-7; 12 bases match TRBD1. Trimming removed 6 bases from V and 6 bases from J; junction bases left unmatched: 6. The CDR3 length is 14 residues. Germline loops: CDR1 MNHEY, CDR2 SMNVEV (reference sequence). The CDR3 reads CASSLGTGGSEQYF. In DNA, the CDR3 is TGTGCCAGCAGCCTCGGGACAGGGGGCAGCGAGCAGTACTTC.